This TCR beta chain derives from a study of cytomegalovirus exposure and HLA in healthy donors. The CDR3 extends over 11 amino acids. The germline V gene encodes CDR1 MDHEN and CDR2 SYDVKM. The V and J ends lost 7 bases and 9 bases respectively, with 12 bases between them. This clone has just one count. Its specificity is not known. The data were produced by immunoSEQ multiplex PCR, yet TCRdb's version contains in-frame clones alone and is incomplete. The data contain 90,000 to 100,000 clones, approximately 93% of them singletons. Broader study findings: The authors listed roughly 150 TCR beta chains as cytomegalovirus-associated. A subsequent analysis found that TCR clusters from the first cohort also tended to co-occur in the approximately 120 validation repertoires, with about 93% of cluster scores above 0.

The chain is built from TRBV28 and TRBJ1-1; D unresolved. The sequencing sample was made of PBMCs. This TCR derives from a woman aged 25 to 39 in good health and CMV-seropositive. CDR3 region: CASIQKSQAFF. For the CDR3, the DNA is TGTGCCAGCATTCAGAAGTCCCAAGCTTTCTTT.